Shown below are 17 T cell receptor beta chains from a single sample sequenced in a study of T cells in Graves' hyperthyroidism and ophthalmopathy. Amplified TCR beta CDR3 regions derived from RNA transcripts. Using the HTBI primer set, a first-round RT-PCR was run on the TCR CDR3. TCRdb fed the multiplex PCR reads into MiXCR, producing one record per CDR3 protein. The sample carries about 96,000 distinct CDR3 sequences, around 52% recorded once. Sequencing input: blood. The receptors stem from a woman in her forties with Graves' hyperthyroidism.

V and J are TRBV3-1 and TRBJ2-7; D gene uncertain. V gave up 1 base and J gave up 4 bases, with 11 bases separating them. The CDR3 is 14 residues long. Germline CDR1 is LGHDT and CDR2 is YNNKEL (reference sequence). The DNA for the CDR3 is TGTGCCAGCAGCCAAGCCCTCCGCTCATACGAGCAGTACTTC. This sequence encodes CASSQALRSYEQYF.

There are many counts of this clonotype. The chain couples TRBV29-1 to TRBJ1-5; D not certain. Germline CDR1 reads SQVTM; CDR2 reads ANQGSEA. The CDR3 totals 13 residues. V dropped 4 bases and J dropped 6 bases, with 13 bases sitting between them. CDR3 DNA: TGCAGCGTTGGAAAGGGTCTGGGTCAGCCCCAGCATTTT. Translated, it gives CSVGKGLGQPQHF.

This chain uses TRBV5-4 with TRBJ1-5; a weak D match, TRBD1 (6 bases). Germline V gene data show CDR1 as SGHNT and CDR2 as YYREEE (reference sequence). The V and J ends lost 4 bases and 4 bases respectively, with 15 bases between them. CDR3 length: 15 residues. CDR3: CASSPSGTPNQPQHF. The CDR3, as DNA: TGTGCCAGCAGCCCTAGCGGGACACCAAATCAGCCCCAGCATTTT.

Only a few counts were recorded for this clonotype. The genes are TRBV20-1 and TRBJ2-2, with 8 bases identical to TRBD1. Germline V gene data show CDR1 as DFQATT and CDR2 as SNEGSKA (reference sequence). The ends lost 0 bases at V and 13 bases at J; junction bases unmatched: 7. CDR3 length equals 13 residues. The CDR3 nucleotides read TGCAGTGCTAGAGATCCCCTCGACAGGGGGCTGTTTTTT. Protein product: CSARDPLDRGLFF.

This clonotype was seen many times. The V gene is TRBV20-1, the J gene TRBJ2-7; TRBD1 matches at 7 bases. The CDR3 has 13 amino acids. V was clipped by 6 bases and J by 3 bases; unmatched bases: 8. Germline V gene lookup returns CDR1 DFQATT and CDR2 SNEGSKA (reference sequence). The CDR3 region is CSAPRQGLYEQYF. The DNA for the CDR3 is TGCAGTGCGCCTAGACAGGGTCTCTACGAGCAGTACTTC.

This clonotype was seen many times. The genes are TRBV12-3 or TRBV12-4 and TRBJ1-1, with 9 bases aligning to TRBD1. V lost 6 bases, J lost 9 bases, and 5 bases stayed unmatched. The CDR3 spans 12 residues. The CDR3 nucleotides read TGTGCCAGCAGAAGACAGGGGGTAAAAGCTTTCTTT. It is translated as CASRRQGVKAFF.

The chain is built from TRBV14 and TRBJ2-7; TRBD2 agrees at 8 bases. There are 16 residues in the CDR3. V trimming: 4 bases; J trimming: 2 bases; junction bases outside the gene matches: 10. Germline CDR1 is SGHDN and CDR2 is FVKESK. The CDR3 nucleotides are TGTGCCAGCAGCCGGGGCTCAGCGGGAGATGCCTACGAGCAGTACTTC. This translates into CASSRGSAGDAYEQYF. Full variable domain (outside the CDR3, taken from reference TRBV14 and TRBJ2-7): EAGVTQFPSHSVIEKGQTVTLRCDPISGHDNLYWYRRVMGKEIKFLLHFVKESKQDESGMPNNRFLAERTGGTYSTLKVQPAELEDSGVYFCASSRGSAGDAYEQYFGPGTRLTVT.

A few counts support this clonotype. At one end the junction does not follow the germline gene, possibly because of a read error. The rearrangement uses TRBV10-3 and TRBJ2-7; D call uncertain. Germline lookup yields CDR1 ENHRY and CDR2 SYGVKD. This CDR3 has 14 amino acids. This chain's CDR3 is CASSGYLVDYEQYF. Written as DNA, the CDR3 is TGTGCCAGCAGTGGGTACCTTGTGGACTACGAGCAGTACTTC.

In nucleotides, the CDR3 is TGTGCCAGCAGTGGGGCCTATAGCAATCAGCCCCAGCATTTT. Translating it yields CASSGAYSNQPQHF. The J gene is TRBJ1-5, the V gene TRBV2; no reliable D call. Trimming left V 4 bases short and J 0 bases short, with 7 bases between. Germline V gene data show CDR1 as SNHLY and CDR2 as FYNNEI. The CDR3 consists of 14 residues.

J is TRBJ1-2 and V is TRBV29-1; D gene unclear. Germline V gives CDR1 SQVTM, CDR2 ANQGSEA. The V end was cut by 7 bases, the J end by 8 bases, with 8 bases between. This CDR3 is built from 9 residues. Here the CDR3 reads CSAGFGYTF. In DNA form, the CDR3 reads TGCAGCGCGGGATTCGGCTACACCTTC.

The CDR3 DNA is TGTGCCAGCAGTCTCCTGGGTGGAGGGACGTCCGACAGAGAAGAGACCCAGTACTTC. Translation: CASSLLGGGTSDREETQYF. V usage is TRBV6-1 and J usage is TRBJ2-5, with a possible D match to TRBD2 (6 bases). V was cut by 5 bases and J by 3 bases, with 28 bases left in between. Germline-derived CDR1 and CDR2 are MNHNS and SASEGT. This CDR3 is built from 19 residues.

This clonotype was recorded at least ten times. The chain couples TRBV7-9 to TRBJ1-1; 7 bases agree with TRBD1. This CDR3 region has 14 residues. In germline, CDR1 is SEHNR, CDR2 FQNEAQ (reference sequence). The J segment lost 4 bases and the V segment lost 5 bases, leaving 7 bases of the junction unmatched. CDR3 in amino acids: CASSPLQGPTEAFF. The CDR3 DNA is TGTGCCAGCAGCCCCTTACAGGGGCCCACTGAAGCTTTCTTT.

This clonotype came up a few times. The V call is TRBV28, the J call TRBJ1-2; TRBD1 agrees at 9 bases. J lost 2 bases, V lost 6 bases, and 13 bases had no gene match. The germline gives CDR1 MDHEN, CDR2 SYDVKM. This CDR3 spans 17 amino acids. The CDR3 spells CASRSLNTGGFNYGYTF. As DNA, the CDR3 is TGTGCCAGCAGGTCCCTTAATACAGGGGGCTTCAACTATGGCTACACCTTC.

This clonotype was seen repeatedly, ten times or more. The chain recombines TRBV7-9 with TRBJ2-6; no firm D call. CDR3 length: 17 residues. Germline CDR1 and CDR2: SEHNR and FQNEAQ (reference sequence). V was cut by 4 bases and J by 4 bases, with 17 bases left in between. The CDR3 bases are TGTGCCAGCAGCTACACGGAAACCGCGAGGGGGGCCAACGTCCTGACTTTC. Encoded protein: CASSYTETARGANVLTF.

The chain uses TRBV7-9 and TRBJ1-5, with 7 positions matching TRBD1. V trimming: 5 bases; J trimming: 14 bases; junction bases outside the gene matches: 12. The CDR3 has 13 amino acids. The germline CDR1 and CDR2 sequences are SEHNR and FQNEAQ (reference sequence). The DNA for the CDR3 is TGTGCCAGCAGCCGGCCCGGACAGGTAGGCGAGCATTTT. Protein: CASSRPGQVGEHF.

This chain connects TRBV9 to TRBJ2-3, with D perhaps matching TRBD2 (5 bases). The germline gives CDR1 SGDLS, CDR2 YYNGEE. Trimming pared 0 bases from V and 3 bases from J, leaving 11 bases between. The CDR3 contains 15 residues. CDR3 sequence reads: CASSVAEGVTDTQYF. As DNA, the CDR3 is TGTGCCAGCAGCGTAGCTGAGGGAGTTACAGATACGCAGTATTTT. The complete variable domain, with remaining parts taken from reference TRBV9 and TRBJ2-3, reads DSGVTQTPKHLITATGQRVTLRCSPRSGDLSVYWYQQSLDQGLQFLIQYYNGEERAKGNILERFSAQQFPDLHSELNLSSLELGDSALYFCASSVAEGVTDTQYFGPGTRLTVL.

The chain combines TRBV9 with TRBJ2-6; TRBD2 aligns across 13 bases. V was pared by 4 bases and J by 3 bases, with 7 bases of the junction left unmatched. The CDR3 is 18 amino acids. CDR1 SGDLS and CDR2 YYNGEE come from the germline V gene. CDR3 in DNA: TGTGCCAGCAGCTCTACTAGCGGGAGGGGGGGTGGGGCCAACGTCCTGACTTTC. Protein product: CASSSTSGRGGGANVLTF.